This T cell receptor beta chain emerged from a study of T cell responses to AZD1222 COVID-19 vaccine. Study-wide context: Pooled samples include second doses given at about 4 or 12 weeks.

This clone is a singleton in its sample. Its antigen is as yet unknown. Study-level findings and limits: None of the repertoires were sampled until the peak T cell response had passed. Unmutated variant regions reportedly attract nearly half of all spike-specific TCRs. Donor demographics were predominantly white British with a female majority; clonal diversity may be underestimated.

Here immunoSEQ multiplex PCR was the method, and the copy in TCRdb shows in-frame clones only, minus some. The sample consists of around 160,000 clones, around 89% of them appearing once. Sequenced material: peripheral blood, taken on day 0 of AZD1222 vaccination. The sequence was obtained from an adult in good health.

The CDR3 protein is CATSDERGGYNEQFF. The DNA for the CDR3 is TGTGCCACCAGCGATGAGCGGGGCGGATACAATGAGCAGTTCTTC. V usage is TRBV24-1 and J usage is TRBJ2-1; 7 bases agree with TRBD2. The length of the CDR3 is 15 residues. The germline V gene has CDR1 KGHDR and CDR2 SFDVKD. With V trimmed by 7 bases and J by 4 bases, 9 bases remained unmatched.